These T cell receptor beta chains were read from a single sample in a study of blood T cell repertoires in COVID-19. Clones were sequenced by immunoSEQ multiplex PCR, and TCRdb holds only the in-frame ones, with some missing. The table includes approximately 230,000 clones, about nine tenths detected once. The sequenced material came from peripheral blood. The receptors derive from a man between 25 and 39 years old who had recovered from COVID-19. Each CDR3 is given with its conserved first and last residue. The order of the fields is clone size, D gene, J gene, V gene, CDR3 protein, CDR3 DNA. The D gene is left open where the match is weak. The listing skips clone size in some rows; elsewhere it reads once, few, many or a size class.

clone_size: NA
d_call: TRBD1
j_call: TRBJ1-2
v_call: TRBV5-1
cdr3_aa: CASSLGDSSRDGYTF
cdr3_nt: TGCGCCAGCAGCTTGGGGGACAGCTCTCGAGATGGCTACACCTTC

clone_size: NA
d_call: NA
j_call: TRBJ2-2
v_call: TRBV6-2/TRBV6-3
cdr3_aa: CASSYVRPFGVTGELFF
cdr3_nt: TGTGCCAGCAGTTACGTGAGGCCGTTCGGGGTAACCGGGGAGCTGTTTTTT

clone_size: NA
d_call: NA
j_call: TRBJ1-4
v_call: TRBV4-1
cdr3_aa: CASSQDPAQGSRKLFF
cdr3_nt: TGCGCCAGCAGCCAAGACCCTGCGCAGGGGAGCCGGAAACTGTTTTTT

clone_size: NA
d_call: NA
j_call: TRBJ2-5
v_call: TRBV4-1
cdr3_aa: CASSQDPGMEETQYF
cdr3_nt: TGCGCCAGCAGCCAAGATCCCGGGATGGAAGAGACCCAGTACTTC

clone_size: once
d_call: TRBD2
j_call: TRBJ2-4
v_call: TRBV19
cdr3_aa: CASRRGGLENIQYF
cdr3_nt: TGTGCCAGTAGGCGGGGGGGCCTTGAAAACATTCAGTACTTC

clone_size: NA
d_call: NA
j_call: TRBJ1-5
v_call: TRBV19
cdr3_aa: CASSIDQGYGPNQPQHF
cdr3_nt: TGTGCCAGTAGTATAGATCAGGGTTATGGTCCCAATCAGCCCCAGCATTTT

clone_size: NA
d_call: NA
j_call: TRBJ2-2
v_call: TRBV11-2
cdr3_aa: CASSLVVVGLNTGELFF
cdr3_nt: TGTGCCAGCAGCTTAGTAGTGGTGGGGCTTAACACCGGGGAGCTGTTTTTT

clone_size: NA
d_call: NA
j_call: TRBJ2-1
v_call: TRBV7-2
cdr3_aa: CASSVSGTPYNEQFF
cdr3_nt: TGTGCCAGCAGCGTTTCCGGGACACCTTACAATGAGCAGTTCTTC

clone_size: NA
d_call: NA
j_call: TRBJ2-2
v_call: TRBV12-3/TRBV12-4
cdr3_aa: CASSQWTAGELFF
cdr3_nt: TGTGCCAGCAGCCAATGGACAGCGGGGGAGCTGTTTTTT

clone_size: NA
d_call: NA
j_call: TRBJ2-1
v_call: TRBV7-8
cdr3_aa: CASSSPLGGRYNEQFF
cdr3_nt: TGTGCCAGCAGCTCCCCCCTAGGGGGAAGGTACAATGAGCAGTTCTTC

clone_size: NA
d_call: TRBD1
j_call: TRBJ2-2
v_call: TRBV19
cdr3_aa: CATMWGTDTGELFF
cdr3_nt: TGTGCCACAATGTGGGGGACAGACACCGGGGAGCTGTTTTTT

clone_size: NA
d_call: TRBD1
j_call: TRBJ1-2
v_call: TRBV27
cdr3_aa: CASRLPTGGGGYTF
cdr3_nt: TGTGCCAGCAGGTTACCCACAGGGGGCGGTGGCTACACCTTC

clone_size: NA
d_call: TRBD1
j_call: TRBJ1-2
v_call: TRBV6-5
cdr3_aa: CASSRRDSSYGYTF
cdr3_nt: TGTGCCAGCAGTCGCCGGGACAGTAGCTATGGCTACACCTTC

clone_size: NA
d_call: TRBD2
j_call: TRBJ2-1
v_call: TRBV2
cdr3_aa: CASRVTSGGVNEQFF
cdr3_nt: TGTGCCAGCAGAGTGACTAGCGGGGGGGTCAATGAGCAGTTCTTC

clone_size: NA
d_call: NA
j_call: TRBJ1-4
v_call: TRBV21-1
cdr3_aa: CASSKERPQGGEKLFF
cdr3_nt: TGTGCCAGCAGCAAAGAAAGGCCCCAGGGAGGTGAAAAACTGTTTTTT

clone_size: NA
d_call: NA
j_call: TRBJ2-7
v_call: TRBV19
cdr3_aa: CASSHFPHYEQYF
cdr3_nt: TGTGCCAGTAGTCACTTTCCTCACTACGAGCAGTACTTC

clone_size: NA
d_call: TRBD1
j_call: TRBJ1-2
v_call: TRBV7-9
cdr3_aa: CASSLTTGMYGYTF
cdr3_nt: TGTGCCAGCAGTTTAACGACAGGGATGTATGGCTACACCTTC

clone_size: NA
d_call: TRBD1
j_call: TRBJ2-7
v_call: TRBV19
cdr3_aa: CASSSRDRAAEQYF
cdr3_nt: TGTGCCAGTAGTTCCCGGGACAGGGCGGCCGAGCAGTACTTC

clone_size: NA
d_call: NA
j_call: TRBJ1-3
v_call: TRBV6-1
cdr3_aa: CASSEGPQSRSIYF
cdr3_nt: TGTGCCAGCAGTGAAGGGCCCCAGAGCAGGTCCATATATTTT

clone_size: NA
d_call: NA
j_call: TRBJ2-6
v_call: TRBV7-9
cdr3_aa: CASSAEVPGANVLTF
cdr3_nt: TGTGCCAGCAGCGCAGAAGTCCCTGGGGCCAACGTCCTGACTTTC

clone_size: NA
d_call: TRBD2
j_call: TRBJ2-7
v_call: TRBV18
cdr3_aa: CASSPPRGGVYEQYF
cdr3_nt: TGTGCCAGCTCACCACCCCGGGGGGGGGTCTACGAGCAGTACTTC

clone_size: NA
d_call: NA
j_call: TRBJ1-1
v_call: TRBV6-5
cdr3_aa: CASSWAPANLNTEAFF
cdr3_nt: TGTGCCAGCAGTTGGGCCCCAGCTAATTTGAACACTGAAGCTTTCTTT

clone_size: NA
d_call: NA
j_call: TRBJ1-6
v_call: TRBV7-9
cdr3_aa: CASSWTGDNSPLHF
cdr3_nt: TGTGCCAGCAGCTGGACGGGGGATAATTCACCCCTCCACTTT

clone_size: NA
d_call: NA
j_call: TRBJ1-1
v_call: TRBV2
cdr3_aa: CASSELGGLGTEAFF
cdr3_nt: TGTGCCAGCAGTGAATTGGGGGGGTTGGGCACTGAAGCTTTCTTT

clone_size: NA
d_call: NA
j_call: TRBJ1-2
v_call: TRBV4-2
cdr3_aa: CASSQDLGLDGYTF
cdr3_nt: TGTGCCAGCAGCCAAGATCTCGGGTTGGATGGCTACACCTTC

clone_size: NA
d_call: TRBD1
j_call: TRBJ1-6
v_call: TRBV9
cdr3_aa: CASSAGTGSSPLHF
cdr3_nt: TGTGCCAGCAGCGCCGGGACAGGGTCTTCACCCCTCCACTTT

clone_size: NA
d_call: NA
j_call: TRBJ1-1
v_call: TRBV5-6
cdr3_aa: CASSPGPTEAFF
cdr3_nt: TGTGCCAGCAGCCCAGGTCCCACTGAAGCTTTCTTT

clone_size: NA
d_call: NA
j_call: TRBJ2-7
v_call: TRBV11-3
cdr3_aa: CASRPQGSYEQYF
cdr3_nt: TGTGCCAGCCGTCCCCAGGGCTCCTACGAGCAGTACTTC

clone_size: NA
d_call: TRBD1
j_call: TRBJ2-1
v_call: TRBV18
cdr3_aa: CASSPPNTGAGNEQFF
cdr3_nt: TGTGCCAGCTCACCACCAAACACAGGGGCGGGCAATGAGCAGTTCTTC

clone_size: NA
d_call: NA
j_call: TRBJ2-7
v_call: TRBV20-1
cdr3_aa: CSASEGHLYEQYF
cdr3_nt: TGCAGTGCTAGTGAGGGACACCTTTACGAGCAGTACTTC

clone_size: NA
d_call: TRBD1
j_call: TRBJ2-7
v_call: TRBV6-5
cdr3_aa: CASRARDRGRYEQYF
cdr3_nt: TGTGCCAGCAGAGCTAGGGACAGGGGGCGGTACGAGCAGTACTTC

clone_size: NA
d_call: NA
j_call: TRBJ1-2
v_call: TRBV7-2
cdr3_aa: CASSPFTRRPRSGYTF
cdr3_nt: TGTGCCAGCAGCCCCTTTACCCGTAGACCTAGGTCTGGCTACACCTTC

clone_size: NA
d_call: NA
j_call: TRBJ2-7
v_call: TRBV4-3
cdr3_aa: CASSQELSREQYF
cdr3_nt: TGCGCCAGCAGCCAAGAATTGTCTCGCGAGCAGTACTTC

clone_size: few
d_call: TRBD1
j_call: TRBJ1-5
v_call: TRBV19
cdr3_aa: CATTGVSNQPQHF
cdr3_nt: TGTGCCACAACAGGGGTTAGCAATCAGCCCCAGCATTTT

clone_size: NA
d_call: NA
j_call: TRBJ2-7
v_call: TRBV6-5
cdr3_aa: CASSSGYGYEQYF
cdr3_nt: TGTGCCAGCAGTTCGGGGTACGGCTACGAGCAGTACTTC

clone_size: NA
d_call: TRBD1
j_call: TRBJ2-1
v_call: TRBV6-5
cdr3_aa: CASSHRDSHNEQFF
cdr3_nt: TGTGCCAGCAGTCACCGGGACAGCCACAATGAGCAGTTCTTC

clone_size: few
d_call: NA
j_call: TRBJ1-4
v_call: TRBV7-9
cdr3_aa: CASSQLTGGEKLFF
cdr3_nt: TGTGCCAGCAGCCAACTAACAGGTGGTGAAAAACTGTTTTTT

clone_size: once
d_call: NA
j_call: TRBJ1-1
v_call: TRBV6-5
cdr3_aa: CASNLISSRGKAFF
cdr3_nt: TGTGCCAGCAACCTTATAAGTAGCAGGGGAAAAGCTTTCTTT

clone_size: NA
d_call: NA
j_call: TRBJ2-7
v_call: TRBV4-2
cdr3_aa: CASSQVGDSYEQYF
cdr3_nt: TGTGCCAGCAGCCAAGTAGGGGATTCCTACGAGCAGTACTTC

clone_size: NA
d_call: NA
j_call: TRBJ2-1
v_call: TRBV12-3/TRBV12-4
cdr3_aa: CASSDNYNEQFF
cdr3_nt: TGTGCCAGCAGTGACAATTACAATGAGCAGTTCTTC

clone_size: NA
d_call: NA
j_call: TRBJ2-7
v_call: TRBV29-1
cdr3_aa: CSVERVKGGSHYEQYF
cdr3_nt: TGCAGCGTTGAAAGGGTTAAGGGAGGAAGTCACTACGAGCAGTACTTC